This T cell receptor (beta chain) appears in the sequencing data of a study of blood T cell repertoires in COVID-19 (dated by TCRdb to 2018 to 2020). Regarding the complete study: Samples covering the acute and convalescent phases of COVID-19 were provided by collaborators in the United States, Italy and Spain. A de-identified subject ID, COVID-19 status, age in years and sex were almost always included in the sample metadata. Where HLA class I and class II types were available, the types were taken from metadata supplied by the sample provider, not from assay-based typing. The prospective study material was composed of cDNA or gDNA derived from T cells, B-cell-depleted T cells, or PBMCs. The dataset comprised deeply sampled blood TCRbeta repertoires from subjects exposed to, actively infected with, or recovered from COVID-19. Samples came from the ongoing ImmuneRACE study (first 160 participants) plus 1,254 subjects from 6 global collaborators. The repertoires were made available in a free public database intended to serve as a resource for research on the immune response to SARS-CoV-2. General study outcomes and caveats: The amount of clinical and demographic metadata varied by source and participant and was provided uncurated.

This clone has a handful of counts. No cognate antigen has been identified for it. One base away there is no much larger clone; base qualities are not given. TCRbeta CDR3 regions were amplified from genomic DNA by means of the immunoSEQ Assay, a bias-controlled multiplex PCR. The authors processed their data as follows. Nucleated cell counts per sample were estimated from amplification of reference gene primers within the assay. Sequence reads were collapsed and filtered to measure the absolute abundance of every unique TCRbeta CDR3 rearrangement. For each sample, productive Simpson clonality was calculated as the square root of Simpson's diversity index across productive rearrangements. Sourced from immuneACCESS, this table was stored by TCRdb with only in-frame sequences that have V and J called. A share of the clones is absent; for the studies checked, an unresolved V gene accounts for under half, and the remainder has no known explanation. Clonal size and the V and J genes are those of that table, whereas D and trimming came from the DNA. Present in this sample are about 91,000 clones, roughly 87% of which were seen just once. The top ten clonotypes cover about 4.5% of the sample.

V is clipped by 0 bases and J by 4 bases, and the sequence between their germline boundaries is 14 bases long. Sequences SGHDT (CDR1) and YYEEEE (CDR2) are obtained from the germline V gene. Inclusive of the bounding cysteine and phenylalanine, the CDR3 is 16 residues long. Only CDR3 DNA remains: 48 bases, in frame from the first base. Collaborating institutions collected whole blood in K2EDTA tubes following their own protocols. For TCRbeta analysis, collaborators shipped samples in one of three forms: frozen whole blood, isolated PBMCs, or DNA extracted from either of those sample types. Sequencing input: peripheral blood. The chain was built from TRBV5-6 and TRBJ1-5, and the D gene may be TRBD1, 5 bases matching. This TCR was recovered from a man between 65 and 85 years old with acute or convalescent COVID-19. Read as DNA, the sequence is TGTGCCAGCAGCTTGGGGCCAGGACAACGGAATCAGCCCCAGCATTTT. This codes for CASSLGPGQRNQPQHF.